This record covers a single T cell receptor (beta chain). The antigen is not known. The record originates from a study of T cells in Graves' hyperthyroidism and ophthalmopathy. Study findings and constraints: The majority of expanded thyroid clonotypes above 0.001 also appeared in blood. A model of 13 V-J features distinguished ophthalmopathy from stable hyperthyroidism.

Deletions cut 3 bases from V and 8 bases from J, with 10 bases between. The CDR3 contains 12 residues. TCR beta CDR3 region amplification was performed from RNA transcripts. The HTBI primer set served for first-round RT-PCR of the TCR CDR3. TCRdb ran MiXCR on the multiplex PCR reads and lists one entry per CDR3 protein. The sample lists just over 550,000 distinct CDR3 sequences, more than 45% occurring once. Those patients with uncontrolled infection, other autoimmune disease, pregnancy or lactation were excluded. Together with thyroid ultrasound, orbital computed tomography, serum thyroxine and TRAb, clinical symptoms were used for diagnoses.

Sequencing input: peripheral blood or thyroid tissue (not recorded which). The receptor was derived from a woman aged 18-30 years with Graves' hyperthyroidism. The V call is TRBV12-3 or TRBV12-4, the J call TRBJ1-2; D is perhaps TRBD1 (5 bases). As DNA, the CDR3 is TGTGCCAGCAGTTTGGGGCGACAGGGCTACACCTTC. This sequence encodes CASSLGRQGYTF.